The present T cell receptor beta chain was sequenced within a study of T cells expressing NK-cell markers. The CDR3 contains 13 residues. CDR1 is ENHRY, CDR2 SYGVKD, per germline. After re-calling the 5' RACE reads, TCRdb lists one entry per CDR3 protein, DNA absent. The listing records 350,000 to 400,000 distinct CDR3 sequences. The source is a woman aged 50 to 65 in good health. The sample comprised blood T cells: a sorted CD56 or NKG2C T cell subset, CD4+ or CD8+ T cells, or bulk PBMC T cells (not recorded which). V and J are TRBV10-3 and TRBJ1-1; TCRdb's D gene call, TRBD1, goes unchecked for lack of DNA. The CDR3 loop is CAPEGQGNTEAFF.